These 8 T cell receptor beta chains originate from one sample sequenced in a study of blood T cells in healthy people across ages. PCR was performed a second time for 7 to 11 cycles using a sample-barcoded 5' primer and a J-beta primer mix. TCRdb recomputed calls from the 5' RACE reads with MiXCR, one row per CDR3 protein. The sample records roughly 800,000 distinct CDR3 sequences, about 53% being singletons. The specimen sequenced was blood. These receptors originate from a man older than 75 in good health.

The DNA for the CDR3 is TGCAGTGCTAGCGGGACTAGCGCGTTATACGAGCAGTACTTC. It is translated as CSASGTSALYEQYF. The genes are TRBV20-1 and TRBJ2-7, with TRBD2 identical over 10 bases. This CDR3 spans 14 amino acids. The trim removed 3 bases at V and 4 bases at J, leaving 6 bases unmatched. Per germline, CDR1 DFQATT and CDR2 SNEGSKA (reference sequence).

V is TRBV11-2 and J is TRBJ2-1; 7 nucleotides match TRBD1. Germline loops: CDR1 SGHAT, CDR2 FQNNGV. Germline trimming cut 5 bases from V and 3 bases from J; bases unmatched to any gene: 7. This CDR3 spans 15 amino acids. CDR3 bases: TGTGCCAGCAGCAAAACCGGGACAGTCTACAATGAGCAGTTCTTC. Translating it yields CASSKTGTVYNEQFF.

The chain uses TRBV7-3 and TRBJ2-7; 10 positions agree with TRBD2. With V trimmed by 3 bases and J by 7 bases, 33 bases remained unmatched. This CDR3 has 23 amino acids. Germline CDR1 reads SGHTA; CDR2 reads FQGTGA. The CDR3: CASSFRGPSGTSTSGKIYNEQYF. As DNA, the CDR3 is TGTGCCAGCAGCTTCCGCGGCCCGTCCGGCACGAGTACTAGCGGGAAGATCTACAATGAGCAGTACTTC.

The table lists this clonotype with a few counts. This chain connects TRBV4-1 to TRBJ2-7; 10 positions match TRBD1. The CDR3 is made up of 15 amino acids. CDR1 is MGHRA, CDR2 YSYEKL, per germline. The trim removed 3 bases at V and 1 base at J, leaving 3 bases unmatched. CDR3 DNA: TGCGCCAGCAGCCACGACAGGGGGCGTTCCTACGAGCAGTACTTC. It yields the protein CASSHDRGRSYEQYF.

CDR3 in amino acids: CASSASLDRQPNGQYF. CDR3 in DNA: TGTGCCAGCAGCGCTTCCCTAGACAGGCAGCCGAATGGGCAGTATTTT. This chain uses TRBV9 with TRBJ2-3; D possibly corresponds to TRBD1 (6 bases). This CDR3 has 16 amino acids. CDR1 and CDR2 (germline): SGDLS, YYNGEE. The V end lost 3 bases, the J end lost 11 bases, and 25 bases lay between the germline ends.

A few counts support this clonotype. V usage is TRBV20-1 and J usage is TRBJ2-7; 7 bases are shared with TRBD2. Per germline, CDR1 DFQATT and CDR2 SNEGSKA (reference sequence). The V gene end was trimmed by 0 bases and the J gene end by 4 bases; junction bases not matched to a gene: 9. The length of the CDR3 is 15 residues. DNA of the CDR3: TGCAGTGCTAGAGATAGACTAGCCACCAAGTACGAGCAGTACTTC. It encodes CSARDRLATKYEQYF.

The CDR3, as DNA: TGTGCCAGCAGTTGGGTAATAGCGGGAGCCGAGCAGTACTTC. This encodes CASSWVIAGAEQYF. The V gene is TRBV12-3 or TRBV12-4, the J gene TRBJ2-7; 9 bases match TRBD2. The length of the CDR3 is 14 residues. Trimming cost V 4 bases and J 6 bases; bases outside gene matches: 7.

This clonotype showed up just a few times. The V call is TRBV20-1, the J call TRBJ2-1, with TRBD2 matching over 7 bases. J was trimmed by 7 bases and V by 3 bases; bases with no gene match: 6. This CDR3 has 13 amino acids. CDR1 is DFQATT, CDR2 SNEGSKA, per germline (reference sequence). The CDR3 nucleotides read TGCAGTGCTAGCCAGACTAGCAGTAATGAGCAGTTCTTC. Protein: CSASQTSSNEQFF.